A single sample is the source of the 23 T cell receptor beta chains below, sequenced in a study of blood T cell repertoires in COVID-19. Sequencing used immunoSEQ multiplex PCR; TCRdb keeps in-frame clones, though not all of them. The repertoire consists of around 250,000 clones, with 85% to 90% occurring once and the leading ten covering around 5.9%. What was sequenced was peripheral blood. Receptors were obtained from a man aged 60-69 years with acute or convalescent COVID-19.

The rearrangement links TRBV28 to TRBJ1-2; D may be TRBD1 (6 bases). CDR1 is MDHEN, CDR2 SYDVKM, per germline. V dropped 2 bases and J dropped 5 bases, with 12 bases sitting between them. The CDR3 consists of 14 residues. The CDR3 loop reads CASSLTGTPYGYTF. The CDR3 coding sequence is TGTGCCAGCAGTTTAACCGGGACACCATATGGCTACACCTTC.

V usage is TRBV5-6 and J usage is TRBJ1-3, with a weak D call TRBD1 (5 bases). This CDR3 spans 15 amino acids. V was shortened by 4 bases and J by 1 base, with 12 bases between the two germline ends. Germline-derived CDR1 and CDR2 are SGHDT and YYEEEE. For the CDR3, the DNA is TGTGCCAGCAGCACCCTAGACAGATCTGGAAACACCATATATTTT. Translating it yields CASSTLDRSGNTIYF.

This chain connects TRBV6-5 to TRBJ1-5, with D tentatively TRBD1 (6 bases). Germline lookup yields CDR1 MNHEY and CDR2 SVGAGI. V lost 5 bases and J 10 bases, leaving 12 bases between the germline ends. The CDR3 runs to 12 residues. The DNA for the CDR3 is TGTGCCAGCAGTCAACAGGGTTCACCCCAGCATTTT. Its protein product is CASSQQGSPQHF.

The gene calls are TRBV4-1 and TRBJ2-7, with a tentative D call TRBD2 (5 bases). The germline V gene encodes CDR1 MGHRA and CDR2 YSYEKL. The CDR3 runs to 17 residues. V was clipped by 0 bases and J by 0 bases, with 15 bases between them. The CDR3 loop is CASSQDSSGSGSYEQYF. The CDR3 DNA reads TGCGCCAGCAGCCAAGACTCTTCCGGCAGCGGCTCCTACGAGCAGTACTTC.

This chain joins TRBV9 and TRBJ2-2, with TRBD2 matching 13 bases. V shed 0 bases and J 2 bases; nucleotides not matched to a gene: 4. The CDR3 spans 18 residues. Per germline, CDR1 SGDLS and CDR2 YYNGEE. CDR3 region: CASSVGGTSGTNTGELFF. The CDR3 DNA sequence: TGTGCCAGCAGCGTAGGGGGGACTAGCGGGACTAACACCGGGGAGCTGTTTTTT.

This clone showed up just once. The chain recombines TRBV12-2 with TRBJ1-5; the table assigns TRBD1, which was not confirmed against the DNA. TRBV12-2 counts as a pseudogene. The CDR3 covers 18 residues. This CDR3 reads CASRPVSRDSYSNQPQHF. The CDR3 nucleotides are TGTGCAAGTCGCCCGGTTTCCCGGGACAGCTATAGCAATCAGCCCCAGCATTTT.

The chain combines TRBV11-3 with TRBJ2-1; perhaps TRBD1 as D (5 bases). Trimming pared 5 bases from V and 3 bases from J, leaving 29 bases between. This CDR3 is 20 amino acids long. CDR1 is SGHNT, CDR2 YENEEA, per germline. The chain's CDR3 is CASSLRDSNLGARGYNEQFF. CDR3 DNA: TGTGCCAGCAGCCTTCGCGACTCAAACTTAGGGGCTAGGGGCTACAATGAGCAGTTCTTC. Full variable domain (remainder filled in from reference TRBV11-3 and TRBJ2-1): EAGVVQSPRYKIIEKKQPVAFWCNPISGHNTLYWYLQNLGQGPELLIRYENEEAVDDSQLPKDRFSAERLKGVDSTLKIQPAELGDSAVYLCASSLRDSNLGARGYNEQFFGPGTRLTVL.

V and J are TRBV27 and TRBJ2-5; 8 bases are shared with TRBD2. The CDR3 covers 14 residues. Germline CDR1 is MNHEY and CDR2 is SMNVEV (reference sequence). V gave up 5 bases and J gave up 7 bases; unmatched junction bases: 9. The DNA for the CDR3 is TGTGCCAGCAGTCCCTCGGGGGGGGGACGGACCCAGTACTTC. Translated, it gives CASSPSGGGRTQYF.

Regarding this clone: This sample includes further DNA sequences coding for the same CDR3. V and J are TRBV5-1 and TRBJ2-2; D is unclear. This CDR3 has 15 residues. V was pared by 0 bases and J by 0 bases, with 6 bases between. CDR1 is SGHRS and CDR2 is YFSETQ in the germline V gene. Here the CDR3 reads CASSLDTANTGELFF. The CDR3, as DNA: TGCGCCAGCAGCTTGGACACCGCGAACACCGGGGAGCTGTTTTTT. The complete variable domain, with remaining parts taken from reference TRBV5-1 and TRBJ2-2, reads KAGVTQTPRYLIKTRGQQVTLSCSPISGHRSVSWYQQTPGQGLQFLFEYFSETQRNKGNFPGRFSGRQFSNSRSEMNVSTLELGDSALYLCASSLDTANTGELFFGEGSRLTVL.

The chain is built from TRBV2 and TRBJ1-5; TRBD1 is a possible D gene (6 bases). The CDR3 totals 16 residues. Germline loops: CDR1 SNHLY, CDR2 FYNNEI. Trimming stripped 7 bases from V and 5 bases from J, with 21 bases between. CDR3 nucleotide sequence: TGTGCCAGCACCCTGGGGGCGACAGGAGGTTATCAGCCCCAGCATTTT. Protein product: CASTLGATGGYQPQHF.

The V gene is TRBV5-1, the J gene TRBJ2-7; D might be TRBD2 (5 bases). Trimming cost V 2 bases and J 2 bases, with 11 bases left between them. Germline CDR1 and CDR2: SGHRS and YFSETQ. The CDR3 consists of 14 residues. CDR3 sequence (DNA): TGCGCCAGCAGCTTTGGCGGGTTGGCCTACGAGCAGTACTTC. Its translation is CASSFGGLAYEQYF.

The chain uses TRBV5-1 and TRBJ1-1; unclear D gene. V dropped 2 bases and J dropped 5 bases, with 16 bases sitting between them. Germline V lookup: CDR1 SGHRS, CDR2 YFSETQ. The CDR3 runs to 15 residues. The CDR3 region is CASSFLGAGGTEAFF. The CDR3 DNA sequence: TGCGCCAGCAGCTTCTTGGGCGCCGGAGGGACTGAAGCTTTCTTT.

This clone was picked up a small number of times. The J gene is TRBJ2-7, the V gene TRBV18; a possible D gene is TRBD2 (6 bases). Per the germline V gene, CDR1 is KGHSH and CDR2 is LQKENI. The CDR3 covers 16 residues. V gave up 1 base and J gave up 3 bases, with 16 bases separating them. CDR3 sequence reads: CASSPRPGRRGYEQYF. As DNA, the CDR3 is TGTGCCAGCTCACCACGACCGGGACGGCGGGGCTACGAGCAGTACTTC.

The rearrangement joins TRBV11-3 to TRBJ2-1; D is perhaps TRBD2 (6 bases). The CDR3 sequence is 17 residues long. V lost 2 bases, J lost 6 bases, and 20 bases lay in between. Germline CDR1 reads SGHNT; CDR2 reads YENEEA. CDR3 residues: CASSLRSSGTALNEQFF. CDR3 DNA sequence: TGTGCCAGCAGCTTAAGGAGTTCAGGGACTGCACTCAATGAGCAGTTCTTC.

This clone was seen more than once but under ten times. V gene TRBV5-1 combines with J gene TRBJ1-6; weak D call: TRBD1 (5 bases). The CDR3 runs to 15 residues. Per germline, CDR1 SGHRS and CDR2 YFSETQ. V was cut by 0 bases and J by 6 bases, with 10 bases left in between. CDR3 sequence (DNA): TGCGCCAGCAGCTTGGAAAGGGGTGCTAATTCACCCCTCCACTTT. Translation gives CASSLERGANSPLHF.

This chain connects TRBV27 to TRBJ2-2; possible D gene TRBD2, 5 bases. Germline assignment: CDR1 MNHEY and CDR2 SMNVEV (reference sequence). The CDR3 sequence is 13 residues long. V was cut by 3 bases and J by 11 bases, with 13 bases left in between. The CDR3 nucleotides are TGTGCCAGCAGTTTCCTGGACTCCACAGAGCTGTTTTTT. Amino acid sequence: CASSFLDSTELFF.

The rearrangement uses TRBV28 and TRBJ2-1; 9 positions agree with TRBD1. This CDR3 is built from 20 residues. Germline V CDR1 and CDR2: MDHEN, SYDVKM. V was pared by 1 base and J by 0 bases, with 13 bases of the junction left unmatched. The CDR3 DNA reads TGTGCCAGCAGTTTATTAGGGACAGGGCGGGGTTTTAGCTCCTACAATGAGCAGTTCTTC. Amino acids: CASSLLGTGRGFSSYNEQFF. Variable domain in full (rest from reference TRBV28 and TRBJ2-1): DVKVTQSSRYLVKRTGEKVFLECVQDMDHENMFWYRQDPGLGLRLIYFSYDVKMKEKGDIPEGYSVSREKKERFSLILESASTNQTSMYLCASSLLGTGRGFSSYNEQFFGPGTRLTVL.

The V gene is TRBV4-3, the J gene TRBJ1-2, with D maybe TRBD1 (6 bases). The germline V gene has CDR1 LGHNA and CDR2 YSLEER. CDR3 length: 16 amino acids. The V end was cut by 0 bases, the J end by 7 bases, with 18 bases between. The CDR3 region is CASSQEESQGIGGYTF. As DNA, the CDR3 is TGCGCCAGCAGCCAAGAGGAAAGCCAGGGGATTGGTGGCTACACCTTC.

As concerns this clone: One end of the junction varies from germline; a read error may be responsible. The chain joins TRBV28 to TRBJ1-3, with TRBD1 identical over 7 bases. The germline gives CDR1 MDHEN, CDR2 SYDVKM. The CDR3 consists of 13 residues. DNA for the CDR3: TGTGCCAGCAGCTGGGGCGCACCGGGACAGCGAGATTTT. Protein product: CASSWGAPGQRDF.

The genes are TRBV19 and TRBJ2-1; 8 bases agree with TRBD2. V lost 2 bases to trimming and J lost 0 bases; unmatched junction nucleotides: 12. The CDR3 sequence is 19 residues long. Germline CDR1 LNHDA, CDR2 SQIVND (reference sequence). This CDR3 is CASSIWWAASGSSYNEQFF. The CDR3 nucleotides are TGTGCCAGTAGTATATGGTGGGCGGCTAGCGGGTCCTCCTACAATGAGCAGTTCTTC. Together with reference TRBV19 and TRBJ2-1, the CDR3 gives the full variable domain: DGGITQSPKYLFRKEGQNVTLSCEQNLNHDAMYWYRQDPGQGLRLIYYSQIVNDFQKGDIAEGYSVSREKKESFPLTVTSAQKNPTAFYLCASSIWWAASGSSYNEQFFGPGTRLTVL.

The chain has TRBV7-2 and TRBJ1-6; TRBD1 matches at 7 bases. Unmatched junction bases numbered 5, after V lost 4 bases and J lost 8 bases. The length of the CDR3 is 14 residues. The germline V gene has CDR1 SGHTA and CDR2 FQGNSA. Here the CDR3 reads CASSSQGEDSPLHF. The CDR3 coding sequence is TGTGCCAGCAGCTCGCAGGGGGAGGATTCACCCCTCCACTTT.

Worth noting for this clone: Other DNA variants within this sample encode the same CDR3. The V and J genes are TRBV4-1 and TRBJ2-7; 7 bases line up with TRBD1. After removal of 4 bases from V and 3 bases from J, the junction contained 3 bases not matched to a gene. CDR3 length equals 13 residues. CDR1 is MGHRA and CDR2 is YSYEKL in the germline V gene. CDR3 sequence (DNA): TGCGCCAGCAGCCGAGACAGGGACTACGAGCAGTACTTC. Protein sequence: CASSRDRDYEQYF.

The chain couples TRBV5-1 to TRBJ1-6; D is uncertain. CDR3 length equals 15 residues. The germline gives CDR1 SGHRS, CDR2 YFSETQ. Trimming stripped 4 bases from V and 3 bases from J, with 11 bases between. The CDR3 bases are TGCGCCAGCAGCACGGACGGGGACTATAATTCACCCCTCCACTTT. Its protein product is CASSTDGDYNSPLHF.